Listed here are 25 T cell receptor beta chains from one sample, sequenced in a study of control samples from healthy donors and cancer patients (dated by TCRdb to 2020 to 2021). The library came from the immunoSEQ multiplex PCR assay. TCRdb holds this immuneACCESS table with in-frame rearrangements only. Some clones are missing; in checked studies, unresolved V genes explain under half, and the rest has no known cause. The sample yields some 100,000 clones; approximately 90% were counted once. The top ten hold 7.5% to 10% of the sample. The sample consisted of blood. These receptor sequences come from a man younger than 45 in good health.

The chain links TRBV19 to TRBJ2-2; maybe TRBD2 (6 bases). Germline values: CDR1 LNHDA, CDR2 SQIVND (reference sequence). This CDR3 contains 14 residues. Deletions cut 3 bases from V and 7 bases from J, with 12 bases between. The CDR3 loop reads CASSMPWRGGELFF. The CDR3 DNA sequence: TGTGCCAGTAGTATGCCTTGGAGGGGCGGGGAGCTGTTTTTT. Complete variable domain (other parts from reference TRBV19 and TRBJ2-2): DGGITQSPKYLFRKEGQNVTLSCEQNLNHDAMYWYRQDPGQGLRLIYYSQIVNDFQKGDIAEGYSVSREKKESFPLTVTSAQKNPTAFYLCASSMPWRGGELFFGEGSRLTVL.

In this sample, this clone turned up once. This CDR3 reads CSVHILSTTNYGYTF. For the CDR3, the DNA is TGCAGCGTCCATATTCTGTCGACCACTAACTATGGCTACACCTTC. The chain couples TRBV29-1 to TRBJ1-2, with no clear D. This CDR3 has 15 amino acids. V was cut by 6 bases and J by 0 bases, with 17 bases left in between. The germline CDR1 and CDR2 sequences are SQVTM and ANQGSEA. Full variable domain (remainder filled in from reference TRBV29-1 and TRBJ1-2): SAVISQKPSRDICQRGTSLTIQCQVDSQVTMMFWYRQQPGQSLTLIATANQGSEATYESGFVIDKFPISRPNLTFSTLTVSNMSPEDSSIYLCSVHILSTTNYGYTFGSGTRLTVV.

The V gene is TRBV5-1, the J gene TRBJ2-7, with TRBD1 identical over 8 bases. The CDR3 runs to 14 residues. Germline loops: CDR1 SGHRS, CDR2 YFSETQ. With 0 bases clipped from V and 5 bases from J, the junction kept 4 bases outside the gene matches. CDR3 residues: CASSLGQGADEQYV. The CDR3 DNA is TGCGCCAGCAGCTTGGGGCAGGGGGCCGACGAGCAGTACGTC.

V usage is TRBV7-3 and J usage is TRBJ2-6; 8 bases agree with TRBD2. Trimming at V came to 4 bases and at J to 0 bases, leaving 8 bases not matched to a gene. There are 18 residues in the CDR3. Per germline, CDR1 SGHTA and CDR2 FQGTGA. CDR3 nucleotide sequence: TGTGCCAGCAGCTCCCGACTAGCGACCCGCTCTGGGGCCAACGTCCTGACTTTC. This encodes CASSSRLATRSGANVLTF.

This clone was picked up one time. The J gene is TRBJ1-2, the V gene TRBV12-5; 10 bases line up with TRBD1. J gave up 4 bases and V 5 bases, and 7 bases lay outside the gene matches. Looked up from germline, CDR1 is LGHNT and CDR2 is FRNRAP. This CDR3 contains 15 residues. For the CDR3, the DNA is TGTGCTAGTGGTCTTGACAGGGGGCTAATCTATGGCTACACCTTC. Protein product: CASGLDRGLIYGYTF.

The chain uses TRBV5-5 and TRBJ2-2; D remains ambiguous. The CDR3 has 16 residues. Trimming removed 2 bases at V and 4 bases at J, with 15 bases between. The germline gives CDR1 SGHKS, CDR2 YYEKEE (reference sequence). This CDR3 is CASSLSVGEITGELFF. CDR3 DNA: TGTGCCAGCAGCTTAAGTGTTGGGGAAATCACCGGGGAGCTGTTTTTT.

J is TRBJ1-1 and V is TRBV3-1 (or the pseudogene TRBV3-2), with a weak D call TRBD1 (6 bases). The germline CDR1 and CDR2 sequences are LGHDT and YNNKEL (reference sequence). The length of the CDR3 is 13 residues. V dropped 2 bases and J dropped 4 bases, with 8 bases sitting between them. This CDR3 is CASSQRGSTEAFF. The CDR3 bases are TGTGCCAGCAGCCAAAGGGGGAGCACTGAAGCTTTCTTT.

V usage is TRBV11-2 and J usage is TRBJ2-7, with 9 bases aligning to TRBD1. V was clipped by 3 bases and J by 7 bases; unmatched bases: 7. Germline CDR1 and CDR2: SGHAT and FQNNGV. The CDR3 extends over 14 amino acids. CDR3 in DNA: TGTGCCAGCAGCTTGGGACAGGGCCAGCGGGAGCAGTACTTC. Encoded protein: CASSLGQGQREQYF.

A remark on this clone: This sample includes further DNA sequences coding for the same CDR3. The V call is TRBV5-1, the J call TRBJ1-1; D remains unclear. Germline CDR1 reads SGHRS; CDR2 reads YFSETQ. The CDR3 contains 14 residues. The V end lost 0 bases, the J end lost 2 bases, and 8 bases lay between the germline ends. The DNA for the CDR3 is TGCGCCAGCAGCTTGGGTACGGCTAACACTGAAGCTTTCTTT. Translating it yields CASSLGTANTEAFF.

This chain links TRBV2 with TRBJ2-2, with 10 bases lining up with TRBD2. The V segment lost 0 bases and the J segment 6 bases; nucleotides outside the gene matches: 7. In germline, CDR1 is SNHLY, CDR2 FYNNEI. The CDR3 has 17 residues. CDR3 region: CASSEALLAGVPGELFF. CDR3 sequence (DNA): TGTGCCAGCAGTGAAGCGCTTCTAGCGGGAGTCCCCGGGGAGCTGTTTTTT.

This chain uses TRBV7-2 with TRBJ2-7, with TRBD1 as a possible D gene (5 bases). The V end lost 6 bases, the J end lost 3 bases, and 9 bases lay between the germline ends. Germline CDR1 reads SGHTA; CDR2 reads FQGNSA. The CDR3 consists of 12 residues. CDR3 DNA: TGTGCCAGCAGGGCCGACAGCTACGAGCAGTACTTC. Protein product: CASRADSYEQYF.

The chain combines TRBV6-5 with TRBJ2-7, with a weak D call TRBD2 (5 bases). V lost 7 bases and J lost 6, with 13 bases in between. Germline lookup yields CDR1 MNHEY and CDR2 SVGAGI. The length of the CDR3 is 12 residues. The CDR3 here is CASTKTGFEQYF. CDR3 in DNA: TGTGCCAGCACCAAAACGGGGTTCGAGCAGTACTTC.

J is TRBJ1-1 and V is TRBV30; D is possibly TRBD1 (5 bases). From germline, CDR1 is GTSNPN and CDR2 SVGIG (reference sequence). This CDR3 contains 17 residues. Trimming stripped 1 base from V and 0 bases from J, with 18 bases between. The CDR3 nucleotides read TGTGCCTGGAGTGGGGGGGGATCGAAAGGTGTGAACACTGAAGCTTTCTTT. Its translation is CAWSGGGSKGVNTEAFF.

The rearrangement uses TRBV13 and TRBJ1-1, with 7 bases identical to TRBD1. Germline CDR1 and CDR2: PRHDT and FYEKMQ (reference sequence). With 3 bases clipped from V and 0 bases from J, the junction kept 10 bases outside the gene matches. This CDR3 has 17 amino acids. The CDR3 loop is CASSLTGYFSVNTEAFF. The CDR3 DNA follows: TGTGCCAGCAGCTTGACAGGGTATTTTAGTGTGAACACTGAAGCTTTCTTT.

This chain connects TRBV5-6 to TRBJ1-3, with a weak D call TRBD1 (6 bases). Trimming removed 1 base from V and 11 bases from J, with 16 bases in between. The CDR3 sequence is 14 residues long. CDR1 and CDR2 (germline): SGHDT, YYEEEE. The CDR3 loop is CASSLPGGVFPIYF. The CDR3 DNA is TGTGCCAGCAGCTTGCCGGGGGGCGTTTTCCCCATATATTTT.

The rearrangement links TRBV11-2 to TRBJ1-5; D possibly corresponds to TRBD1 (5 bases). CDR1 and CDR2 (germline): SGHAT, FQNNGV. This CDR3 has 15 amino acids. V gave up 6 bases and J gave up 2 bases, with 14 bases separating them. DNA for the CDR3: TGTGCCAGCAGTCCCGGGGGTGAAGGCAATCAGCCCCAGCATTTT. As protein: CASSPGGEGNQPQHF.

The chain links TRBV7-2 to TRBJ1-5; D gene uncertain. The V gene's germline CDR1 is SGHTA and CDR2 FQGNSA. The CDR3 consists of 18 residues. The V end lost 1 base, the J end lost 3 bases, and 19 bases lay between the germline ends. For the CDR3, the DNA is TGTGCCAGCAGCTTAGATTGGCCTTATGGGTCAGTCAATCAGCCCCAGCATTTT. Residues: CASSLDWPYGSVNQPQHF.

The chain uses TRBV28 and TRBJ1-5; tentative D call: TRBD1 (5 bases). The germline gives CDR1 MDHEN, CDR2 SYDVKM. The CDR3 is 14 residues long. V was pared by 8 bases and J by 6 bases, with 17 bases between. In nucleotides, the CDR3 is TGTGCCAGCGGGGCGCCGGCCGAGGCTCAGCCCCAGCATTTT. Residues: CASGAPAEAQPQHF.

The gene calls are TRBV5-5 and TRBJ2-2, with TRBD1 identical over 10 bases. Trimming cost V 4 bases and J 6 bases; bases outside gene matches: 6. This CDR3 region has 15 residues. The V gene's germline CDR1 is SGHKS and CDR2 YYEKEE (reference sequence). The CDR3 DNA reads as TGTGCCAGCAGCAGACAGGGGGCAAGTTCCGGGGAGCTGTTTTTT. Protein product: CASSRQGASSGELFF. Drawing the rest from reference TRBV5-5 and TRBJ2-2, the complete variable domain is DAGVTQSPTHLIKTRGQQVTLRCSPISGHKSVSWYQQVLGQGPQFIFQYYEKEERGRGNFPDRFSARQFPNYSSELNVNALLLGDSALYLCASSRQGASSGELFFGEGSRLTVL.

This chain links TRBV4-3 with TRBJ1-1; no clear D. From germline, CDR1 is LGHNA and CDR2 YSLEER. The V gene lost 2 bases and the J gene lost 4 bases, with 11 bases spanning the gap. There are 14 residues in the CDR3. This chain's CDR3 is CASSQLLGITEAFF. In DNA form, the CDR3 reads TGCGCCAGCAGCCAACTTTTAGGGATCACTGAAGCTTTCTTT.

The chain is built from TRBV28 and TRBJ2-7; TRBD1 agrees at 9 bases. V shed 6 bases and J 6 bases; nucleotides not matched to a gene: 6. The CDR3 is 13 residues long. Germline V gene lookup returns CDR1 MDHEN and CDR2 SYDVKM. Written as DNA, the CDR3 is TGTGCCAGCAGGAAACAGGGGGCCGGCGAGCAGTACTTC. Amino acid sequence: CASRKQGAGEQYF.

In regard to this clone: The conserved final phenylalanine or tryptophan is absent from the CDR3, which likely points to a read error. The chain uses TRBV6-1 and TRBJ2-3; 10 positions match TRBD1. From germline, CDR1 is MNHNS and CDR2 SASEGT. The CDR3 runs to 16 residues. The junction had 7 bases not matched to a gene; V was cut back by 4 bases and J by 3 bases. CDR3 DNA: TGTGCCAGCAGTGCTGACAGGGGGCGCGGGACAGATACGCAGTATTTG. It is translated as CASSADRGRGTDTQYL.

Written as DNA, the CDR3 is TGTGCCTTCTGGTTGGACTTTCAAGAGACCCAGTACTTC. Translation gives CAFWLDFQETQYF. The chain recombines TRBV30 with TRBJ2-5, with D perhaps TRBD2 (5 bases). V was shortened by 7 bases and J by 2 bases, with 14 bases between the two germline ends. The CDR3 length is 13 residues. Germline lookup yields CDR1 GTSNPN and CDR2 SVGIG (reference sequence).

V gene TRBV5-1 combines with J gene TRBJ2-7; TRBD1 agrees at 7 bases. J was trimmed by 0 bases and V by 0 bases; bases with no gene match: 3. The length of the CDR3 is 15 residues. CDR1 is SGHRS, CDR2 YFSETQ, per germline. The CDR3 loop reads CASSLGDRHSYEQYV. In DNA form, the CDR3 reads TGCGCCAGCAGCTTGGGGGACAGACACTCCTACGAGCAGTACGTC.

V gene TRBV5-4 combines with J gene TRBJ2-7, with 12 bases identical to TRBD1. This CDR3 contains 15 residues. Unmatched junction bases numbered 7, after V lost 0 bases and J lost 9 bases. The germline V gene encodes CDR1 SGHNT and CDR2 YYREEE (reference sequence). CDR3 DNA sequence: TGTGCCAGCAGCTTGGAGGGGACAGGGGGCGCCGGGCAGTACGTC. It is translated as CASSLEGTGGAGQYV.